Listed below are T cell receptor beta chains from one sample, sequenced in a study of cytomegalovirus exposure and HLA in healthy donors. Assay used: immunoSEQ multiplex PCR; TCRdb lists only in-frame clones, some missing. The sample lists around 50,000 clones, 70% to 85% occurring once. The sequencing input was PBMCs. The receptor set was obtained from a man in his fifties or sixties in good health and CMV-seronegative. The CDR3 runs from the conserved cysteine through the conserved F or W. Each record gives: V gene, CDR3 protein.

TRBV7-9	CASSWTGRPGYTF
TRBV6-5	CASSYSGALKSEQYF
TRBV9	CASRIKGNQTEAFF
TRBV5-4	CASSRTSANTEAFF
TRBV18	CASSHPGGDPYNEQFF
TRBV29-1	CSAGGTNSYNEQFF
TRBV6-5	CASSYGQPHTGELFF
TRBV7-2	CASAKGGVEETQYF
TRBV27	CASRTIGGRFEKLFF
TRBV5-8	CASSLRGTQYF
TRBV30	CAWTGLAGADTQYF
TRBV7-9	CASSRGQTRSYNSPLHF
TRBV29-1	CSVSGTDTQYF
TRBV7-6	CASSLGGGISYEQYF
TRBV4-2	CASSQTRTSSTGELFF
TRBV5-1	CASSSNGGSQETQYF
TRBV4-1	CASSQDIGTGGIYGYTF
TRBV7-2	CASSLGGSFSYEQYF
TRBV19	CASSARTGEQPQHF
TRBV7-9	CASSLALGAPGPLHF
TRBV6-5	CASNGQGVDYGYTF
TRBV19	CASSWGTGDLEQYF
TRBV19	CASSIESGQGSYGYTF
TRBV7-9	CASSLGGLAHGEQYF
TRBV15	CATSRGPGLAASYEQYF
TRBV5-1	CASSLAAGYEQYF
TRBV4-1	CASSQPDRDPGNTIYF
TRBV19	CASRGNGAPLIGELFF
TRBV19	CASTETGSTDTQYF
TRBV28	CASSPPGGSGANVLTF
TRBV2	CASCNGDNRDSEQFF